This T cell receptor beta chain was recovered during a study of blood T cells in healthy people across ages. This clonotype was recorded many times. Primed by a sample-barcoded 5' primer and a J-beta primer mix, a second PCR proceeded for about 7 to 12 cycles. TCRdb recomputed calls from the 5' RACE reads with MiXCR, one row per CDR3 protein. The table lists fewer than 950,000 distinct CDR3 sequences, roughly 35% of them singletons. This sequence was found in a man younger than 35 in good health. The sequencing sample was made of blood.

The chain's CDR3 is CASSRGWQANIQYF. DNA for the CDR3: TGCGCCAGCAGCCGAGGGTGGCAGGCGAACATTCAGTACTTC. The chain carries TRBV4-1 and TRBJ2-4; the D gene is possibly TRBD2 (5 bases). The V end was cut by 4 bases, the J end by 7 bases, with 14 bases between. Looked up from germline, CDR1 is MGHRA and CDR2 is YSYEKL. The CDR3 spans 14 residues.